This passage covers 24 T cell receptor beta chains from one sample sequenced in a study of blood T cells in healthy people across ages. For the second PCR, which ran for 7 to 11 cycles, a sample-barcoded 5' primer and a J-beta primer mix were used. TCRdb reprocessed the 5' RACE reads via MiXCR and lists one record per CDR3 protein. Here the sample spans 1.6 million or so distinct CDR3 sequences, about 31% being singletons. The sample taken for sequencing was blood. Receptors originate from a young woman in good health.

This rearrangement joins TRBV5-1 to TRBJ1-2; 7 bases agree with TRBD1. V lost 4 bases to trimming and J lost 4 bases; unmatched junction nucleotides: 13. The CDR3 loop spans 16 amino acids. Germline loops: CDR1 SGHRS, CDR2 YFSETQ. The chain's CDR3 is CASSLRSGGKVYGYTF. The CDR3 bases are TGCGCCAGCAGCCTCCGGTCAGGGGGGAAGGTCTATGGCTACACCTTC.

CDR3 sequence (DNA): TGTGCCAGTAGTATGACTAGCGGGAGAGAAGAGACCCAGTACTTC. Protein: CASSMTSGREETQYF. The chain employs TRBV19 and TRBJ2-5, with 12 bases lining up with TRBD2. This CDR3 has 15 residues. V dropped 3 bases and J dropped 3; count of bases not matched to a gene: 2. CDR1 and CDR2 from the germline V gene are LNHDA and SQIVND (reference sequence). Full variable domain (rest looked up from reference TRBV19 and TRBJ2-5): DGGITQSPKYLFRKEGQNVTLSCEQNLNHDAMYWYRQDPGQGLRLIYYSQIVNDFQKGDIAEGYSVSREKKESFPLTVTSAQKNPTAFYLCASSMTSGREETQYFGPGTRLLVL.

V is TRBV20-1 and J is TRBJ2-7; D uncertain. Germline V gives CDR1 DFQATT, CDR2 SNEGSKA (reference sequence). Trimming removed 3 bases at V and 1 base at J, with 10 bases between. This CDR3 is built from 13 residues. CDR3 residues: CSARGQVSYEQYF. CDR3 DNA: TGCAGTGCTAGGGGTCAGGTGTCCTACGAGCAGTACTTC.

Only a few counts were recorded for this clonotype. This chain uses TRBV7-9 with TRBJ1-2; D is unclear. The CDR3 has 14 residues. V gave up 4 bases and J gave up 8 bases, with 17 bases separating them. Looked up from germline, CDR1 is SEHNR and CDR2 is FQNEAQ (reference sequence). The CDR3, as DNA: TGTGCCAGCAGCTGGGGTCTAGCCTCGGGCGGCTACACCTTC. Translated, it gives CASSWGLASGGYTF.

This chain joins TRBV3-1 and TRBJ2-7; D remains unclear. The CDR3 is 15 residues long. V was trimmed by 0 bases and J by 2 bases, leaving 11 bases between them. Germline lookup yields CDR1 LGHDT and CDR2 YNNKEL (reference sequence). The CDR3 coding sequence is TGTGCCAGCAGCCAAGAATGGGCTGGGACCTACGAGCAGTACTTC. It codes for CASSQEWAGTYEQYF.

This clonotype has only a few counts. The chain employs TRBV6-2 or TRBV6-3 and TRBJ2-5, with D unclear. Trimming removed 2 bases from V and 2 bases from J, with 9 bases in between. CDR3 length: 14 residues. CDR1 and CDR2 (germline): MNHEY, SVGEGT. In nucleotides, the CDR3 is TGTGCCAGCAGTTACAGGATAGGGCAAGAGACCCAGTACTTC. Amino acid sequence: CASSYRIGQETQYF.

The gene calls are TRBV20-1 and TRBJ1-1, with a weak D call TRBD1 (5 bases). The germline CDR1 and CDR2 sequences are DFQATT and SNEGSKA (reference sequence). With 1 base removed from V and 0 bases from J, the gap between germline ends came to 12 bases. The CDR3 is made up of 15 amino acids. The CDR3 region has the DNA TGCAGTGCTAGAGGGGGCGGATTCATGAACACTGAAGCTTTCTTT. This sequence encodes CSARGGGFMNTEAFF.

The genes are TRBV4-2 and TRBJ2-3, with D perhaps TRBD2 (6 bases). From germline, CDR1 is LGHNA and CDR2 YNFKEQ. The CDR3 length is 13 residues. Trimming cost V 0 bases and J 7 bases, with 8 bases left between them. DNA of the CDR3: TGTGCCAGCAGCCAAGATGCGGGGCATACGCAGTATTTT. Translating it yields CASSQDAGHTQYF.

The chain carries TRBV20-1 and TRBJ2-3; 12 nucleotides line up with TRBD2. Trimming cost V 5 bases and J 4 bases; bases outside gene matches: 10. The length of the CDR3 is 16 residues. The germline CDR1 and CDR2 sequences are DFQATT and SNEGSKA (reference sequence). The CDR3 region is CSASKLAGGPSDTQYF. CDR3 DNA sequence: TGCAGTGCTTCCAAGCTAGCGGGAGGGCCTTCAGATACGCAGTATTTT.

The chain joins TRBV4-3 to TRBJ2-1, with 15 nucleotides matching TRBD2. From germline, CDR1 is LGHNA and CDR2 YSLEER. V was pared by 4 bases and J by 0 bases, with 19 bases of the junction left unmatched. The CDR3 length is 23 residues. In DNA form, the CDR3 reads TGCGCCAGCAGCCCTCGGACTAGCGGGAGGGCCGATACTTTCCTAAGCTCCTACAATGAGCAGTTCTTC. This codes for CASSPRTSGRADTFLSSYNEQFF.

This clonotype showed up many times. This chain links TRBV7-2 with TRBJ2-7; TRBD1 agrees at 7 bases. The junction had 5 bases not matched to a gene; V was cut back by 1 base and J by 5 bases. The CDR3 has 14 residues. Germline-derived CDR1 and CDR2 are SGHTA and FQGNSA. CDR3 in amino acids: CASSLDRQGDEQYF. CDR3 nucleotide sequence: TGTGCCAGCAGCTTAGACCGACAGGGCGACGAGCAGTACTTC.

This clonotype was counted ten times or more. The V and J genes are TRBV9 and TRBJ2-7; D perhaps matches TRBD1 (5 bases). In germline, CDR1 is SGDLS, CDR2 YYNGEE. The CDR3 consists of 14 residues. V lost 2 bases to trimming and J lost 2 bases, with 11 bases between them. The CDR3 protein is CASSVGQGTYEQYF. CDR3 nucleotide sequence: TGTGCCAGCAGCGTGGGGCAGGGCACCTACGAGCAGTACTTC.

The chain recombines TRBV29-1 with TRBJ1-1, with 10 bases aligning to TRBD1. Trimming took 6 bases from V and 6 from J; bases not matched to a gene: 10. CDR1 and CDR2 (germline): SQVTM, ANQGSEA. This CDR3 is built from 14 residues. CDR3 loop: CSVRVSGQGSEAFF. CDR3 bases: TGCAGCGTCCGGGTTTCGGGACAGGGGTCTGAAGCTTTCTTT.

The gene calls are TRBV10-3 and TRBJ1-1, with 8 bases lining up with TRBD1. J was trimmed by 5 bases and V by 6 bases; bases with no gene match: 11. This CDR3 has 15 residues. Germline V gene lookup returns CDR1 ENHRY and CDR2 SYGVKD. The CDR3 nucleotides read TGTGCCATCAGGGGGTCAGGGGGCCAAGGTACTGAAGCTTTCTTT. This translates into CAIRGSGGQGTEAFF.

The chain carries TRBV20-1 and TRBJ2-1; TRBD1 is a possible D gene (5 bases). This CDR3 has 15 amino acids. The germline V gene encodes CDR1 DFQATT and CDR2 SNEGSKA (reference sequence). Deletions cut 0 bases from V and 0 bases from J, with 9 bases between. CDR3 region: CSAREWGSSYNEQFF. The CDR3 coding sequence is TGCAGTGCTAGAGAGTGGGGCTCCTCCTACAATGAGCAGTTCTTC.

This chain links TRBV20-1 with TRBJ2-7, with TRBD1 matching 9 bases. The CDR3 loop spans 14 amino acids. Germline V gene data show CDR1 as DFQATT and CDR2 as SNEGSKA (reference sequence). V gave up 6 bases and J gave up 2 bases; unmatched junction bases: 8. CDR3 in DNA: TGCAGTGCCGCCGGGGGACAGGGCCCCTACGAGCAGTACTTC. Translating gives CSAAGGQGPYEQYF.

This clonotype has a handful of counts. The V gene is TRBV5-1, the J gene TRBJ2-1, with 10 bases fitting TRBD2. The CDR3 is 16 amino acids. Per the germline V gene, CDR1 is SGHRS and CDR2 is YFSETQ. Germline trimming cut 0 bases from V and 3 bases from J; bases unmatched to any gene: 3. The CDR3 DNA reads TGCGCCAGCAGCTTGGTAGCTAGCGGGAGCTACAATGAGCAGTTCTTC. Encoded protein: CASSLVASGSYNEQFF.

This clonotype showed up just a few times. The rearrangement uses TRBV12-3 or TRBV12-4 and TRBJ2-7; possibly TRBD1 for D (6 bases). The germline V and J ends were trimmed by 1 base and 4 bases, with 11 bases remaining between them. There are 14 residues in the CDR3. The chain's CDR3 is CASSLGTAYYEQYF. The CDR3 DNA sequence: TGTGCCAGCAGTTTAGGGACAGCTTATTACGAGCAGTACTTC.

The CDR3 nucleotides read TGTGCCAGCAGCTTAGGGGGTAGCGGGTCTGGGACCCAGTACTTC. This encodes CASSLGGSGSGTQYF. The chain has TRBV7-2 and TRBJ2-5; 7 nucleotides align to TRBD2. Germline values: CDR1 SGHTA, CDR2 FQGNSA. Losses at the gene ends were 1 base for V and 7 bases for J; bases not matched to a gene: 9. This CDR3 is built from 15 residues. The whole variable domain, filled in from reference TRBV7-2 and TRBJ2-5, reads GAGVSQSPSNKVTEKGKDVELRCDPISGHTALYWYRQSLGQGLEFLIYFQGNSAPDKSGLPSDRFSAERTGGSVSTLTIQRTQQEDSAVYLCASSLGGSGSGTQYFGPGTRLLVL.

The V and J genes are TRBV5-6 and TRBJ1-2, with a possible D match to TRBD1 (6 bases). Trimming left V 3 bases short and J 4 bases short, with 25 bases between. CDR1 and CDR2 (germline): SGHDT, YYEEEE. The CDR3 length is 18 residues. The CDR3 loop reads CASSSGPQGYEASYGYTF. The CDR3 DNA is TGTGCCAGCAGCTCGGGACCACAGGGTTACGAAGCTAGCTATGGCTACACCTTC.

The rearrangement joins TRBV27 to TRBJ2-3; 7 bases fit TRBD1. Trimming cost V 2 bases and J 3 bases; bases outside gene matches: 2. CDR3 size: 14 residues. In germline, CDR1 is MNHEY, CDR2 SMNVEV (reference sequence). The chain's CDR3 is CASSLIRGTDTQYF. CDR3 DNA sequence: TGTGCCAGCAGTTTAATCAGGGGGACAGATACGCAGTATTTT.

The chain recombines TRBV15 with TRBJ2-2; D is uncertain. This CDR3 has 14 residues. The V gene's germline CDR1 is LNHNV and CDR2 YYDKDF (reference sequence). The V and J ends lost 5 bases and 0 bases respectively, with 7 bases between them. The CDR3 reads CATSRQSNTGELFF. The CDR3 bases are TGTGCCACCAGCCGGCAGTCGAACACCGGGGAGCTGTTTTTT.

V and J are TRBV6-5 and TRBJ1-5; no reliable D call. The CDR3 is made up of 15 amino acids. Per germline, CDR1 MNHEY and CDR2 SVGAGI. The ends were cut back, 4 bases at V and 0 bases at J, with 10 bases in the middle. The CDR3, as DNA: TGTGCCAGCAGTTCGTCGGGCAATAGCAATCAGCCCCAGCATTTT. Amino acids: CASSSSGNSNQPQHF.

This rearrangement joins TRBV6-1 to TRBJ1-5; possibly TRBD1 for D (6 bases). Trimming pared 8 bases from V and 5 bases from J, leaving 19 bases between. The CDR3 runs to 15 residues. The V gene's germline CDR1 is MNHNS and CDR2 SASEGT. The CDR3 reads CASGRNYRADQPQHF. CDR3 coding DNA: TGTGCCAGCGGCAGGAATTACAGGGCGGATCAGCCCCAGCATTTT.